The clone carrying this TCR beta chain appeared a few times. The target antigen is unknown. The CDR3 length is 16 residues. The ends were cut back, 0 bases at V and 2 bases at J, with 11 bases in the middle. CDR1 SGHRS and CDR2 YFSETQ come from the germline V gene. This record comes from a study of T cells in Graves' hyperthyroidism and ophthalmopathy. Study in general: Blood was drawn when the patient was first diagnosed and still untreated. Study-wide points: The model identified upcoming ophthalmopathy a median approximately 6.4 months ahead of onset.

Amplification of TCR beta CDR3 regions used RNA as the template. The HTBI primer set drove a first-round RT-PCR of the TCR CDR3. TCRdb reprocessed the multiplex PCR reads with MiXCR, giving one entry per CDR3 protein. The data contain more than 500,000 distinct CDR3 sequences, about 16% of them singletons. This TCR came from a woman in her twenties or thirties with Graves' ophthalmopathy. This chain joins TRBV5-1 and TRBJ2-2; TRBD2 might be the D (6 bases). Sequencing was done on a sample of blood. The CDR3 sequence: CASSLALATNTGELFF. CDR3 nucleotide sequence: TGCGCCAGCAGCTTGGCGCTAGCGACCAACACCGGGGAGCTGTTTTTT.